Below, 23 T cell receptor beta chains from the same sample are listed, as sequenced in a study of graft-versus-host responses after intestinal transplantation. Profiling relied on immunoSEQ multiplex PCR, and the TCRdb table lists in-frame clones only, not all of them. Here the sample spans roughly 17,000 clones, approximately 86% being singletons. Sequenced material: bone marrow, taken about 130 days after transplant. Every receptor here comes from a human patient who received an intestinal transplant, so some T cells may come from the graft donor.

This chain uses TRBV7-9 with TRBJ2-7; maybe TRBD2 (6 bases). There are 15 residues in the CDR3. Germline V gene lookup returns CDR1 SEHNR and CDR2 FQNEAQ (reference sequence). V lost 0 bases and J 3 bases, leaving 12 bases between the germline ends. The CDR3: CASSLALGRNYEQYF. In nucleotides, the CDR3 is TGTGCCAGCAGCTTAGCGCTCGGGAGAAACTACGAGCAGTACTTC.

This sequence joins TRBV6-1 and TRBJ2-3; TRBD2 matches at 15 bases. V was pared by 1 base and J by 6 bases, with 11 bases of the junction left unmatched. Per the germline V gene, CDR1 is MNHNS and CDR2 is SASEGT. The CDR3 is 19 residues long. The CDR3 bases are TGTGCCAGCAGTGAAGGAGTCCCGGGACTAGCGGGAGGAAGGGATACGCAGTATTTT. The encoded protein is CASSEGVPGLAGGRDTQYF.

The chain recombines TRBV14 with TRBJ2-5; no clear D. Germline V gives CDR1 SGHDN, CDR2 FVKESK. This CDR3 region has 19 residues. V gave up 1 base and J gave up 0 bases, with 21 bases separating them. CDR3 sequence reads: CASSQAKPGRATYQETQYF. For the CDR3, the DNA is TGTGCCAGCAGCCAAGCTAAGCCCGGGCGCGCGACGTACCAAGAGACCCAGTACTTC.

This clone was observed once. CDR3 amino acids: CASSLFVSTDTQYF. As DNA, the CDR3 is TGTGCCAGCAGTTTATTCGTGAGCACAGATACGCAGTATTTT. This chain links TRBV27 with TRBJ2-3; D is unclear. With 1 base removed from V and 0 bases from J, the gap between germline ends came to 5 bases. CDR1 and CDR2 (germline): MNHEY, SMNVEV (reference sequence). The CDR3 covers 14 residues.

The J gene is TRBJ2-3, the V gene TRBV6-6, with unresolved D. Trimming pared 6 bases from V and 4 bases from J, leaving 20 bases between. This CDR3 has 16 residues. Germline V gene lookup returns CDR1 MNHNY and CDR2 SVGAGI (reference sequence). The CDR3 loop is CASSSQRYSGSDTQYF. CDR3 nucleotides: TGTGCCAGCAGCTCACAGCGTTACTCCGGGTCAGATACGCAGTATTTT.

The chain recombines TRBV5-8 with TRBJ1-5; D uncertain. V was cut by 0 bases and J by 0 bases, with 16 bases left in between. Germline V gene data show CDR1 as SGHTS and CDR2 as YDEGEE. The length of the CDR3 is 18 residues. Here the CDR3 DNA reads TGTGCCAGCAGCTTGGCCAAGGGCGTCAGGTCTAGCAATCAGCCCCAGCATTTT. It encodes CASSLAKGVRSSNQPQHF.

This chain links TRBV27 with TRBJ1-2; D is perhaps TRBD1 (5 bases). The CDR3 runs to 13 residues. Trimming took 4 bases from V and 4 from J, leaving 10 bases between them. Germline CDR1 MNHEY, CDR2 SMNVEV (reference sequence). This CDR3 reads CASSSGMGYGYTF. DNA of the CDR3: TGTGCCAGCAGTTCAGGGATGGGCTATGGCTACACCTTC.

This clone was detected only once. This sequence joins TRBV25-1 and TRBJ2-1; 10 nucleotides agree with TRBD2. V shed 3 bases, J shed 3 bases, and the junction held 11 bases outside the gene matches. This CDR3 spans 18 amino acids. CDR1 is MGHDK and CDR2 is SYGVNS in the germline V gene. As DNA, the CDR3 is TGTGCCAGCAGTGATACCCAAATACTAGCGGGGAACTACAATGAGCAGTTCTTC. Residues: CASSDTQILAGNYNEQFF.

The chain carries TRBV15 and TRBJ2-3, with 8 bases matching TRBD2. The CDR3 sequence is 15 residues long. V lost 0 bases and J lost 2; bases outside the gene matches: 1. Germline V gene lookup returns CDR1 LNHNV and CDR2 YYDKDF (reference sequence). The CDR3 nucleotides read TGTGCCACCAGCAGAGACGGGGGGGCCACAGATACGCAGTATTTT. As protein: CATSRDGGATDTQYF.

The rearrangement joins TRBV5-4 to TRBJ1-3; D is ambiguous. Germline CDR1 SGHNT, CDR2 YYREEE (reference sequence). Between the trimmed V and J ends, which lost 0 bases and 2 bases, there was a span of 12 bases. The CDR3 has 16 amino acids. The CDR3 bases are TGTGCCAGCAGCTTGGTTGTGGGGAAGGCTGGAAACACCATATATTTT. Its translation is CASSLVVGKAGNTIYF.

J is TRBJ2-3 and V is TRBV10-3, with 8 bases lining up with TRBD1. Germline values: CDR1 ENHRY, CDR2 SYGVKD. This CDR3 region has 17 residues. V lost 3 bases, J lost 2 bases, and 10 bases stayed unmatched. CDR3 sequence reads: CAISDTRTGKFTDTQYF. The CDR3 DNA sequence: TGTGCCATCAGTGATACAAGGACAGGGAAATTCACAGATACGCAGTATTTT.

The gene calls are TRBV19 and TRBJ1-5; a possible D gene is TRBD1 (6 bases). Germline V gene data show CDR1 as LNHDA and CDR2 as SQIVND (reference sequence). The CDR3 contains 16 residues. The V gene lost 9 bases and the J gene lost 2 bases, with 20 bases spanning the gap. CDR3 nucleotide sequence: TGTGCCAGCAGCGACATAAACAGGGCACGCAATCAGCCCCAGCATTTT. The encoded protein is CASSDINRARNQPQHF.

The chain has TRBV11-2 and TRBJ2-7; D unclear. The CDR3 spans 13 residues. The germline V and J ends were trimmed by 4 bases and 6 bases, with 13 bases remaining between them. Germline CDR1 and CDR2: SGHAT and FQNNGV. CDR3 in amino acids: CASSSLRKLEQYF. As DNA, the CDR3 is TGTGCCAGCAGCTCACTCCGGAAGCTCGAGCAGTACTTC.

J is TRBJ2-3 and V is TRBV14; D remains ambiguous. The CDR3 runs to 14 residues. V dropped 0 bases and J dropped 3 bases, with 7 bases sitting between them. Germline V lookup: CDR1 SGHDN, CDR2 FVKESK. The CDR3 DNA is TGTGCCAGCAGCCAAGATCTGGAGACAGATACGCAGTATTTT. Residues: CASSQDLETDTQYF.

The chain carries TRBV5-4 and TRBJ2-7, with D perhaps being TRBD1 or TRBD2 (5 bases each). V was pared by 6 bases and J by 6 bases, with 19 bases between. CDR3 length: 14 amino acids. From germline, CDR1 is SGHNT and CDR2 YYREEE (reference sequence). The CDR3 here is CASMVAGTRGEQYF. The CDR3, as DNA: TGTGCCAGCATGGTGGCGGGTACTAGGGGCGAGCAGTACTTC.

The rearrangement links TRBV6-5 to TRBJ2-3; unclear D gene. The germline V gene encodes CDR1 MNHEY and CDR2 SVGAGI. CDR3 length equals 14 residues. V was shortened by 5 bases and J by 2 bases, with 11 bases between the two germline ends. CDR3 in amino acids: CASSQRMATDTQYF. The CDR3 region has the DNA TGTGCCAGCAGTCAAAGGATGGCCACAGATACGCAGTATTTT.

This chain uses TRBV5-4 with TRBJ2-5; 9 bases are a match to TRBD2. J lost 5 bases, V lost 2 bases, and 7 bases had no gene match. Germline V lookup: CDR1 SGHNT, CDR2 YYREEE (reference sequence). This CDR3 spans 15 amino acids. CDR3 sequence (DNA): TGTGCCAGCAGCTTTGAATCTAGCGGGAAGGAGACCCAGTACTTC. It is translated as CASSFESSGKETQYF.

The chain carries TRBV27 and TRBJ2-2; D not resolved. Trimming cost V 3 bases and J 5 bases, with 13 bases left between them. The CDR3 runs 15 residues. The germline CDR1 and CDR2 sequences are MNHEY and SMNVEV (reference sequence). The CDR3 reads CASSFGLVDTGELFF. DNA for the CDR3: TGTGCCAGCAGTTTCGGCCTAGTGGATACCGGGGAGCTGTTTTTT.

The chain recombines TRBV11-2 with TRBJ1-2; D is ambiguous. Trimming pared 5 bases from V and 5 bases from J, leaving 12 bases between. The CDR3 is made up of 13 amino acids. Germline CDR1 reads SGHAT; CDR2 reads FQNNGV. The CDR3 DNA reads as TGTGCCAGCAGCCCATATCAGGCGTATGGCTACACCTTC. Its protein is CASSPYQAYGYTF.

There are a few counts of this clone. The chain uses TRBV27 and TRBJ2-7; 13 bases are shared with TRBD2. The CDR3 has 16 amino acids. Per the germline V gene, CDR1 is MNHEY and CDR2 is SMNVEV (reference sequence). Unmatched junction bases numbered 6, after V lost 5 bases and J lost 2 bases. The CDR3 sequence: CASSAGGLAGTYEQYF. The CDR3, as DNA: TGTGCCAGCAGTGCTGGGGGACTAGCGGGAACCTACGAGCAGTACTTC.

The chain combines TRBV7-9 with TRBJ2-5; D is undetermined. Trimming took off 6 bases at V and 4 bases at J, with 15 bases between the two ends. This CDR3 comprises 14 residues. The germline gives CDR1 SEHNR, CDR2 FQNEAQ (reference sequence). CDR3 coding DNA: TGTGCCAGCAGTCCGCCAGGTCGAGGAGAGACCCAGTACTTC. Its translation: CASSPPGRGETQYF. Complete variable domain (other parts from reference TRBV7-9 and TRBJ2-5): DTGVSQNPRHKITKRGQNVTFRCDPISEHNRLYWYRQTLGQGPEFLTYFQNEAQLEKSRLLSDRFSAERPKGSFSTLEIQRTEQGDSAMYLCASSPPGRGETQYFGPGTRLLVL.

The count of this clone is one. The chain carries TRBV5-1 and TRBJ2-1; no reliable D call. Germline assignment: CDR1 SGHRS and CDR2 YFSETQ. Deletions cut 0 bases from V and 9 bases from J, with 16 bases between. CDR3 length equals 15 residues. Here the CDR3 DNA reads TGCGCCAGCAGCTTGGGCCGTGGGGATGTGTTTGAGCAGTTCTTC. Residues: CASSLGRGDVFEQFF.

This chain links TRBV5-1 with TRBJ2-1; 9 bases are a match to TRBD1. Germline V gene lookup returns CDR1 SGHRS and CDR2 YFSETQ. This CDR3 is built from 17 residues. Germline trimming cut 1 base from V and 8 bases from J; bases unmatched to any gene: 13. The CDR3 DNA is TGCGCCAGCAGCTTGTATCCCGGGACAGGGCTTAACGATGAGCAGTTCTTC. As protein: CASSLYPGTGLNDEQFF.